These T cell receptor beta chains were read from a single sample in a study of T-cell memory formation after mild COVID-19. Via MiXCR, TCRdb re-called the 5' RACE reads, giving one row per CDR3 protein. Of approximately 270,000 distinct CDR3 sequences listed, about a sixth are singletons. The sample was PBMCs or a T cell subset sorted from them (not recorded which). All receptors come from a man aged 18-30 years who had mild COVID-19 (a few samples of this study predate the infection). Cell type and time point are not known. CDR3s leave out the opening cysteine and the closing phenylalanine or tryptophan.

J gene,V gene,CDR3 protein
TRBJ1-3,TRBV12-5,ASGLGRPASGNTIY
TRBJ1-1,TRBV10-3,AISEPPGTLNTEAF
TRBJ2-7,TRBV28,ASSVRRQGSGEQY
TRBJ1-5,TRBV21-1,ASSNGGSSNQPQH
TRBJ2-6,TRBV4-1,ASSTSGANVLT
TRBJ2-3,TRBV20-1,SAKGVQGTDTQY
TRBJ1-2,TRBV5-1,ASSLETPNYGYT
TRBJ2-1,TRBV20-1,SARNPAGQGHNEQF
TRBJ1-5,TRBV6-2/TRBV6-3,ASSYGRIKQPQH
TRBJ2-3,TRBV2,ASIRGEATDTQY
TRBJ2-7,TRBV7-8,ASSLPRAHPYEQY
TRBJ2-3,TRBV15,ATSRDRADTQY
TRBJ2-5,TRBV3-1,ASSPMTGPYQETQY
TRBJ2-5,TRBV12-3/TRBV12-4,ASRLSIRGLQY
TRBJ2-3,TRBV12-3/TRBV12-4,ASSFGLADTQY
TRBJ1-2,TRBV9,ASSVGTANLGGYT
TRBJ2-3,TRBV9,ASSSVAGGPVDTQY
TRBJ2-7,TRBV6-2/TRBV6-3,ASSSLTSGGISYEQY
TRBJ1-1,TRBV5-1,ASSRQGAMTEAF
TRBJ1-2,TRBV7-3,ASSPGPVGGYT
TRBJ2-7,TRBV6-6,ASSWGLSYEQY
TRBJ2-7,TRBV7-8,ASSKRDRGYEQY
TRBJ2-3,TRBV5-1,ASSPGQGLDTQY
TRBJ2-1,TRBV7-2,ASSFVAGATSSYNEQF
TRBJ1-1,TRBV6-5,ASKSTGMNTEAF
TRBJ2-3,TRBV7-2,ASRTSGLTDTQY
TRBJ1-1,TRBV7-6,ASSLVQATEAF
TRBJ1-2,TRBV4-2,ASSQDKTPYGYT
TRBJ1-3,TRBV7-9,ASSSDRGDGNTIY
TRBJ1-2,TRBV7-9,ASSHDRYYGYT
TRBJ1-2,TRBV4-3,ASSQVRSNWAYGYT